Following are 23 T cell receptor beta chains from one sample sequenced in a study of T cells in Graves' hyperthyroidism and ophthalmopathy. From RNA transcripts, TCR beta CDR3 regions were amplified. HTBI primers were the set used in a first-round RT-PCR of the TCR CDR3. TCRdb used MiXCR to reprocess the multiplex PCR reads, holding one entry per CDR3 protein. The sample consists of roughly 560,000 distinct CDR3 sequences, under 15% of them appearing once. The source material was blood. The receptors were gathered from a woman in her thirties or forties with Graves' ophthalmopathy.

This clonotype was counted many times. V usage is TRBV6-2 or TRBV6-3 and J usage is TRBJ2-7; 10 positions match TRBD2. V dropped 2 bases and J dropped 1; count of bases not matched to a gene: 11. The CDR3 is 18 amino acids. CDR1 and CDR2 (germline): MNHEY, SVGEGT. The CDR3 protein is CASSYQTPSGSGSYEQYF. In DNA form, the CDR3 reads TGTGCCAGCAGTTACCAAACCCCTAGCGGGAGTGGATCCTACGAGCAGTACTTC.

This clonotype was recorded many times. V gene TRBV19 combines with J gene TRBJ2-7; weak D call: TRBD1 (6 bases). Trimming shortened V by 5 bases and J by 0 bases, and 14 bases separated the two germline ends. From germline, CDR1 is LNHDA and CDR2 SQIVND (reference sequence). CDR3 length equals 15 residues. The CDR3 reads CASSWAGTSSYEQYF. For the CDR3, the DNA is TGTGCCAGTAGTTGGGCCGGGACATCCTCCTACGAGCAGTACTTC.

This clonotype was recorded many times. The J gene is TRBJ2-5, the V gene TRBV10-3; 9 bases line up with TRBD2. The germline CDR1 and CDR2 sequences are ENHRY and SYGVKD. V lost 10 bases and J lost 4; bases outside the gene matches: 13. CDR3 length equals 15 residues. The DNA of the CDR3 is TGTGCCACCAGCTTGACTAGCGGAGGAGGAGAGACCCAGTACTTC. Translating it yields CATSLTSGGGETQYF.

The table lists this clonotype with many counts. CDR3 nucleotide sequence: TGTGCCAGCAGTGAACTTAGCGGGACGGCGTCCTACGAGCAGTACTTC. The encoded protein is CASSELSGTASYEQYF. V usage is TRBV2 and J usage is TRBJ2-7; 8 nucleotides match TRBD2. The J segment lost 1 base and the V segment lost 2 bases, leaving 7 bases of the junction unmatched. Germline loops: CDR1 SNHLY, CDR2 FYNNEI. This CDR3 contains 16 residues.

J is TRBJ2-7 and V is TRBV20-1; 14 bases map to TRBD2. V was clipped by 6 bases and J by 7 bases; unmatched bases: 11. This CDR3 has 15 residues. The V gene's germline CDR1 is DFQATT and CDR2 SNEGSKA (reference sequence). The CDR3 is CSAEEGLAGVSEQYF. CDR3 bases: TGCAGTGCGGAAGAGGGACTAGCGGGAGTAAGTGAGCAGTACTTC.

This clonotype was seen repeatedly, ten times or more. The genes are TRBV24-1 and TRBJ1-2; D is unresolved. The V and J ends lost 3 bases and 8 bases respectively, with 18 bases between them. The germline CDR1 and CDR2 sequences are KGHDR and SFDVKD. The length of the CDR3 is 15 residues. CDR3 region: CATSDEQSPLRGYTF. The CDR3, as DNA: TGTGCCACCAGTGATGAACAGAGTCCCCTTAGGGGCTACACCTTC.

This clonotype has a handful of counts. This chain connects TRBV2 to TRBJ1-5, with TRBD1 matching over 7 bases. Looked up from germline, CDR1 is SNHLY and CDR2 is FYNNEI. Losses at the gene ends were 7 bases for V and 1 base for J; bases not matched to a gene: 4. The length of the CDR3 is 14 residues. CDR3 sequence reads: CASTQGDSNQPQHF. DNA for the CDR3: TGTGCCAGCACCCAGGGGGACAGCAATCAGCCCCAGCATTTT.

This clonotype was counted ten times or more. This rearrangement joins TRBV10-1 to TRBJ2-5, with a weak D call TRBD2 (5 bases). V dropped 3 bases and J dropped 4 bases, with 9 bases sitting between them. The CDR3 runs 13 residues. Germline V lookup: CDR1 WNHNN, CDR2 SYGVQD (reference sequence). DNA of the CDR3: TGCGCCAGCAGTGACCCCGAGGGAGAGACCCAGTACTTC. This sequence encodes CASSDPEGETQYF.

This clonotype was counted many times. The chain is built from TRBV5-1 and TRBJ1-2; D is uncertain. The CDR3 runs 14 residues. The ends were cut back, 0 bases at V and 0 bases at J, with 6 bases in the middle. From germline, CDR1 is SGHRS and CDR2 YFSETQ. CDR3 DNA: TGCGCCAGCAGCTTGGTCGGGGCTAACTATGGCTACACCTTC. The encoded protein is CASSLVGANYGYTF.

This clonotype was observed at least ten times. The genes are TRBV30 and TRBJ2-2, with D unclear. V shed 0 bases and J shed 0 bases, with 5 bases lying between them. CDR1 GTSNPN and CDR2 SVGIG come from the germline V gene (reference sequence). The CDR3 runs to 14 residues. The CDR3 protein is CAWSVAANTGELFF. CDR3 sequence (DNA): TGTGCCTGGAGTGTAGCCGCGAACACCGGGGAGCTGTTTTTT.

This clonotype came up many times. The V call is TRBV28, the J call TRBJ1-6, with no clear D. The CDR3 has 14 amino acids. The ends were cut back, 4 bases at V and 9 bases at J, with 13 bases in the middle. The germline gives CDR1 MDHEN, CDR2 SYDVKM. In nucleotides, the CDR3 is TGTGCCAGCAGTTCCCCCGATAGCTTTTCACCCCTCCACTTT. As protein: CASSSPDSFSPLHF. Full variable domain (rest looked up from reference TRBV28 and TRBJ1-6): DVKVTQSSRYLVKRTGEKVFLECVQDMDHENMFWYRQDPGLGLRLIYFSYDVKMKEKGDIPEGYSVSREKKERFSLILESASTNQTSMYLCASSSPDSFSPLHFGNGTRLTVT.

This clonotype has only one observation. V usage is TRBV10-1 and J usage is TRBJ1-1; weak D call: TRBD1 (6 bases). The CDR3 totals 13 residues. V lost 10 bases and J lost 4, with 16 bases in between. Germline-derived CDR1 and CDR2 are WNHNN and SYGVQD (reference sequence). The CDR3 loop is CATQDRGGTEAFF. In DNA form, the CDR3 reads TGCGCCACCCAGGACCGAGGGGGCACTGAAGCTTTCTTT.

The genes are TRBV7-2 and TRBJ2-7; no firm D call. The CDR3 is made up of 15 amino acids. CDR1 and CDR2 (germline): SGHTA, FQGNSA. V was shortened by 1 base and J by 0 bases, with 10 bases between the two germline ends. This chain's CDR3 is CASSLGSTSSYEQYF. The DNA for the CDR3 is TGTGCCAGCAGCTTAGGAAGCACCAGCTCCTACGAGCAGTACTTC. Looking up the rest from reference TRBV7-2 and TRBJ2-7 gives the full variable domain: GAGVSQSPSNKVTEKGKDVELRCDPISGHTALYWYRQSLGQGLEFLIYFQGNSAPDKSGLPSDRFSAERTGGSVSTLTIQRTQQEDSAVYLCASSLGSTSSYEQYFGPGTRLTVT.

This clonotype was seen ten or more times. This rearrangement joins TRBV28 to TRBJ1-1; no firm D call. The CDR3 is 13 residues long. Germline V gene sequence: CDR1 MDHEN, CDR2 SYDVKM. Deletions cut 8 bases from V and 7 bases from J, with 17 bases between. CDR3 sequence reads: CASENFHRIEAFF. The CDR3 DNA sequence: TGTGCCAGCGAGAATTTCCACAGAATTGAAGCTTTCTTT.

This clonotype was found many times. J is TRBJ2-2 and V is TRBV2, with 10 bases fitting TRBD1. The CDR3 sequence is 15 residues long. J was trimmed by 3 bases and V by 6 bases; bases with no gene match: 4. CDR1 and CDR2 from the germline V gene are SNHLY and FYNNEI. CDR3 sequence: CASSRTGGDTGELFF. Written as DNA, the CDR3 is TGTGCCAGCAGCAGGACAGGGGGGGACACCGGGGAGCTGTTTTTT.

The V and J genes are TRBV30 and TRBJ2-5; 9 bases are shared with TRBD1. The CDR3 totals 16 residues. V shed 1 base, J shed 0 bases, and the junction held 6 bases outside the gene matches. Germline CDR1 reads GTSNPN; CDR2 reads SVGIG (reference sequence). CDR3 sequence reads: CAWSAGTGGYQETQYF. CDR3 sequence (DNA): TGTGCCTGGAGTGCGGGTACAGGGGGCTACCAAGAGACCCAGTACTTC.

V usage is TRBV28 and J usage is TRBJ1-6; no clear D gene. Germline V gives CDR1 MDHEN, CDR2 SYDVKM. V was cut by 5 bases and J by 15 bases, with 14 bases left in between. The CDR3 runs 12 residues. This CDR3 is CASSLTLRFLHF. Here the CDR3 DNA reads TGTGCCAGCAGTCTAACCCTTAGATTCCTCCACTTT.

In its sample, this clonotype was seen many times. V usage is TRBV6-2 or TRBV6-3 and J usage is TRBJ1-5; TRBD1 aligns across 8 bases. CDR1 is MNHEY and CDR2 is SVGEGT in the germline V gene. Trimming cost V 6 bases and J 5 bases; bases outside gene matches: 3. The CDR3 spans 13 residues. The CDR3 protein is CASRDRADQPQHF. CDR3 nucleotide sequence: TGTGCCAGCAGGGACAGGGCGGATCAGCCCCAGCATTTT.

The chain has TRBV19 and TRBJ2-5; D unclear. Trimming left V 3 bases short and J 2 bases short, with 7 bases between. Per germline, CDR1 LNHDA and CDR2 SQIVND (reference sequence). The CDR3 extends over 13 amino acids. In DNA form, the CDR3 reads TGTGCCAGTAGTATGAACAGACAAGAGACCCAGTACTTC. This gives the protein CASSMNRQETQYF.

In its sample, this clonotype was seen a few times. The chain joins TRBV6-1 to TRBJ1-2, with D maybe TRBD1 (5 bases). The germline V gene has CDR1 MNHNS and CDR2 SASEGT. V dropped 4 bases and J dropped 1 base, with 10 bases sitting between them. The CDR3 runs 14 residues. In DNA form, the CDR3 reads TGTGCCAGCAGTGGCCAGGGAGTTAACTATGGCTACACCTTC. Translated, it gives CASSGQGVNYGYTF.

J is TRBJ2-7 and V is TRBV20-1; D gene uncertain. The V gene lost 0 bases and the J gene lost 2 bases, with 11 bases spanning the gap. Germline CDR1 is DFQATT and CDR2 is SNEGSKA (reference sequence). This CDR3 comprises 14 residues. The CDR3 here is CSARDWSQAYEQYF. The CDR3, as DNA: TGCAGTGCTAGAGATTGGTCCCAAGCCTACGAGCAGTACTTC.

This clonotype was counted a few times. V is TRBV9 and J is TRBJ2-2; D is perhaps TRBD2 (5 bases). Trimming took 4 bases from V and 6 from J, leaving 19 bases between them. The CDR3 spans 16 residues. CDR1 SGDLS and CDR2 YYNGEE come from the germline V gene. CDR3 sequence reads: CASSPTLAPGPGELFF. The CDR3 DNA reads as TGTGCCAGCAGCCCGACCCTAGCCCCAGGCCCCGGGGAGCTGTTTTTT.

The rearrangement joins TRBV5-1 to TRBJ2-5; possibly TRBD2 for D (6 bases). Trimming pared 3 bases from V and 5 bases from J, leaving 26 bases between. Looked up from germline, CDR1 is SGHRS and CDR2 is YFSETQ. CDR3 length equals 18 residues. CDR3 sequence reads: CASSSEPFSLAAQETQYF. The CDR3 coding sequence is TGCGCCAGCAGCTCCGAGCCCTTCTCGTTAGCGGCGCAGGAGACCCAGTACTTC.